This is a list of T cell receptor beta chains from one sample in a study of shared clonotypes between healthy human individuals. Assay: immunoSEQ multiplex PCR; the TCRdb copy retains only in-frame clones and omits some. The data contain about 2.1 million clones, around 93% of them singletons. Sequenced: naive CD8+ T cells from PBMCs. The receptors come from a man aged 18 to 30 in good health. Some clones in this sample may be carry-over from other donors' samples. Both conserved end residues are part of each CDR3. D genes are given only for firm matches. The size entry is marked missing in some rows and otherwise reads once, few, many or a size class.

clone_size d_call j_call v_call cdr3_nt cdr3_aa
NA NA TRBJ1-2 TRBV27 TGTGCCAGCAGTTTATCGGGATGGGTGGGGTGGGGCTACACCTTC CASSLSGWVGWGYTF
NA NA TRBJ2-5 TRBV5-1 TGCGCCAGCTCTGCGTGGGTGGGAGGGACCCAGTACTTC CASSAWVGGTQYF
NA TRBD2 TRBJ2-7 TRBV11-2 TGTGCCAGCAGCTCACGGTCTAGCGGGAGAGTCTACGAGCAGTACTTC CASSSRSSGRVYEQYF
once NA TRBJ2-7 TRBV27 TGTGCCAGCAGTCAAAAGGGACACGGTTCCTACGAGCAGTACTTC CASSQKGHGSYEQYF
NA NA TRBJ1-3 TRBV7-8 TGTGCCAGCAGCTTAGACAGGATCTCTGGAAACACCATATATTTT CASSLDRISGNTIYF
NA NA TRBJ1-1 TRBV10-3 TGTGCCATCAGTGAAGAACACCTGAACACTGAAGCTTTCTTT CAISEEHLNTEAFF
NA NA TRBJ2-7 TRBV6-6 TGTGCCAGCAGTTACTCGCCTAGCGTAACCTACGAGCAGTACTTC CASSYSPSVTYEQYF
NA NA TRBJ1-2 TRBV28 TGTGCCAGCGGGCTCTATGGCTACACCTTC CASGLYGYTF
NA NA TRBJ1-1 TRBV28 TGTGCCAGCAGTTTCATCAGAAGGAACACTGAAGCTTTCTTT CASSFIRRNTEAFF
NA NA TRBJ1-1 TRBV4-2 TGTGCCAGCAGCCAAGATCACCGGGGGAGGTACACTGAAGCTTTCTTT CASSQDHRGRYTEAFF
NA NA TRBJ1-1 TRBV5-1 TGCGCCAGCAGCTTGGCTAGTAAGGTGGTCGGACCTACGATGAACACTGAAGCTTTCTTT CASSLASKVVGPTMNTEAFF
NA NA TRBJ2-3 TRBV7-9 TGTGCCAGCACCCCGCCGGGGGGCCCTACGGATACGCAGTATTTT CASTPPGGPTDTQYF
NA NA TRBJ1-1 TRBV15 TGTGCCACCAGCTTTAAGGGGGGAACTGAAGCTTTCTTT CATSFKGGTEAFF
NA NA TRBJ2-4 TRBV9 TGTGCCAGCAGCGTCGGCGGGACAAACATTCAGTACTTC CASSVGGTNIQYF
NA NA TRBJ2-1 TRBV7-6 TGTGCCAGCAGCTTAGCCGACTACAATGAGCAGTTCTTC CASSLADYNEQFF